This TCR beta chain was captured in a study of human versus mouse CDR3 diversity and MHC coevolution. Sequenced by immunoSEQ multiplex PCR; TCRdb stores in-frame clones only, minus some. Here the sample spans approximately 81,000 clones, 90% to 95% being singletons. This CDR3 is built from 14 residues. With 3 bases removed from V and 3 bases from J, the gap between germline ends came to 9 bases. In germline, CDR1 is SEHNR, CDR2 FQNEAQ (reference sequence). V gene TRBV7-9 combines with J gene TRBJ2-1; D is undetermined. The origin of this receptor is a person between 25 and 70 years old in good health. The specimen was naive CD4+ T cells from blood. The subset denotes: CD45RO-negative CD62L-positive naive CD4 T cells. CDR3 residues: CASSFSVDYNEQFF. In DNA, the CDR3 is TGTGCCAGCAGCTTTTCGGTAGACTACAATGAGCAGTTCTTC.